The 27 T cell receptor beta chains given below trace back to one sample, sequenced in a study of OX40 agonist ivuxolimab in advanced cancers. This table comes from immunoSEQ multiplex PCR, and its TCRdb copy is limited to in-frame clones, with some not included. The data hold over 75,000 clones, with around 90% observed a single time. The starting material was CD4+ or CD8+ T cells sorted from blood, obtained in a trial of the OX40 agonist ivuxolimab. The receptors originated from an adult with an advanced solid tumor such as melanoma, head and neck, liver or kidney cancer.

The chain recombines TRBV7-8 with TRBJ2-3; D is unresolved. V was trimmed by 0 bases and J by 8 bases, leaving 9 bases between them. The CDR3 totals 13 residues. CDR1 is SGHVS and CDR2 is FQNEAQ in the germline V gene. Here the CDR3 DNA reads TGTGCCAGCAGCTTAGCGTACAAGGGTACGCAGTATTTT. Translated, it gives CASSLAYKGTQYF.

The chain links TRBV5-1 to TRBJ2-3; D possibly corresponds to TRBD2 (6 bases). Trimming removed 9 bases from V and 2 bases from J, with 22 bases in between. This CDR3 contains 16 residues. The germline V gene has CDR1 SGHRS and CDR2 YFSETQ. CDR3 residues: CAIPRNEEGLTDTQYF. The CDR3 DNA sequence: TGCGCCATTCCTCGGAACGAAGAGGGACTCACAGATACGCAGTATTTT.

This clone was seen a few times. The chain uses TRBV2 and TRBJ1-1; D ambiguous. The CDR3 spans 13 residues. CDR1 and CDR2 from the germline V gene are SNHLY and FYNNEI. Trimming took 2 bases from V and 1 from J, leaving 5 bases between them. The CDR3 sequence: CASSERGNTEAFF. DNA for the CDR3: TGTGCCAGCAGTGAACGCGGGAACACTGAAGCTTTCTTT.

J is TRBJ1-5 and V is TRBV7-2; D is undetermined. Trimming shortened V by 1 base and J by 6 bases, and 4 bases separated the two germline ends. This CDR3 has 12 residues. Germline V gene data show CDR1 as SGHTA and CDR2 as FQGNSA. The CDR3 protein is CASSLGFQPQHF. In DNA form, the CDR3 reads TGTGCCAGCAGCTTAGGGTTTCAGCCCCAGCATTTT.

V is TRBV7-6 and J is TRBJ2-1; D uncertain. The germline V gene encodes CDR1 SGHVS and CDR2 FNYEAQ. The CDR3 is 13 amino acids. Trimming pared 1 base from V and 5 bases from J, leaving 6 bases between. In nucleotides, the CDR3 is TGTGCCAGCAGCTTAGGAGTAAACAATGAGCAGTTCTTC. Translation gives CASSLGVNNEQFF. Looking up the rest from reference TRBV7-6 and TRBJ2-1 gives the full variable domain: GAGVSQSPRYKVTKRGQDVALRCDPISGHVSLYWYRQALGQGPEFLTYFNYEAQQDKSGLPNDRFSAERPEGSISTLTIQRTEQRDSAMYRCASSLGVNNEQFFGPGTRLTVL.

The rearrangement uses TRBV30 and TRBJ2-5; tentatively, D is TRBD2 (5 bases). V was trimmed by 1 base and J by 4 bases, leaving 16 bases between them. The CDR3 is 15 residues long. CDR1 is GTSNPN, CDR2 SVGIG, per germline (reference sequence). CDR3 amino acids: CAWSDYNGGPETQYF. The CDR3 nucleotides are TGTGCCTGGAGTGATTACAATGGAGGTCCAGAGACCCAGTACTTC.

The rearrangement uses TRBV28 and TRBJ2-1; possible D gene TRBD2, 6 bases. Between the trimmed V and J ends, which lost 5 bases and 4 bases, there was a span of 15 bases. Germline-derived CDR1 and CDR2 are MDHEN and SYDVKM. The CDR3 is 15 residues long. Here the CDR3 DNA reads TGTGCCAGCAGTCCGGTCCGGGAGCTGTACAATGAGCAGTTCTTC. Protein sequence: CASSPVRELYNEQFF.

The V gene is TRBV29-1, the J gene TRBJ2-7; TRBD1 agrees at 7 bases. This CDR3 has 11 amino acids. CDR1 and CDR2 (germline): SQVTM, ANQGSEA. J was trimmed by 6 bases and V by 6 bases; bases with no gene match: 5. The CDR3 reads CSVVGQLEQYF. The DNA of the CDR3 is TGCAGCGTCGTGGGACAGCTCGAGCAGTACTTC.

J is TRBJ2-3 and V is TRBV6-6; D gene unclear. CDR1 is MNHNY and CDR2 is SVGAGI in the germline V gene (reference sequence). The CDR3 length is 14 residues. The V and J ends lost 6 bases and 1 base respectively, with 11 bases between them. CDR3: CASSPVTRTDTQYF. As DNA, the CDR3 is TGTGCCAGCAGCCCGGTAACGCGCACAGATACGCAGTATTTT.

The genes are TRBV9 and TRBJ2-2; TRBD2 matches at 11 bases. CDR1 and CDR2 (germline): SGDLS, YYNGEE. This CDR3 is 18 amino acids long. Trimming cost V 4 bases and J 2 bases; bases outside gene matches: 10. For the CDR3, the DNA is TGTGCCAGCAGCCCGATAGCGGGAGGGCGTACTAACACCGGGGAGCTGTTTTTT. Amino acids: CASSPIAGGRTNTGELFF.

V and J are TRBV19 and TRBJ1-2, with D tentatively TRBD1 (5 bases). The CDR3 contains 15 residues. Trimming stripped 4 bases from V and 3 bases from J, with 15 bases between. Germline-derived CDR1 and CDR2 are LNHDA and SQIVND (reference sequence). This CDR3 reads CASSSNQGRDYGYTF. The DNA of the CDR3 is TGTGCCAGTAGTAGCAACCAGGGCAGAGACTATGGCTACACCTTC.

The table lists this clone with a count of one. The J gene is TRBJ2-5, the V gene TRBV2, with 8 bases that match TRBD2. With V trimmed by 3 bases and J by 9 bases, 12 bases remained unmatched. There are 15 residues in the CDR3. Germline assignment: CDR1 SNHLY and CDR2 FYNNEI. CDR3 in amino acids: CASSEEWPPGGAQYF. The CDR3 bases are TGTGCCAGCAGTGAGGAGTGGCCCCCGGGGGGGGCCCAGTACTTC. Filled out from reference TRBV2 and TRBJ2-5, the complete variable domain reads EPEVTQTPSHQVTQMGQEVILRCVPISNHLYFYWYRQILGQKVEFLVSFYNNEISEKSEIFDDQFSVERPDGSNFTLKIRSTKLEDSAMYFCASSEEWPPGGAQYFGPGTRLLVL.

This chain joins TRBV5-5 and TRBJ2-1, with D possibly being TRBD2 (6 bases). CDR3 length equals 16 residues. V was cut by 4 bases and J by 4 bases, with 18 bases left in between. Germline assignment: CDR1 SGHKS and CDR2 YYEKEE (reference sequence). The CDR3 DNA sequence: TGTGCCAGCAGCCGGGAGCGGAGTTTTCATTACAATGAGCAGTTCTTC. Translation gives CASSRERSFHYNEQFF.

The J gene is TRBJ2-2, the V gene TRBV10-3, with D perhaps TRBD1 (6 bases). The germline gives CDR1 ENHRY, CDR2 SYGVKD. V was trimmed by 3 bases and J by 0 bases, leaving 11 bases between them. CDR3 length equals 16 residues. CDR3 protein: CAISDGGVANTGELFF. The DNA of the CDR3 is TGTGCCATCAGTGATGGGGGCGTCGCGAACACCGGGGAGCTGTTTTTT.

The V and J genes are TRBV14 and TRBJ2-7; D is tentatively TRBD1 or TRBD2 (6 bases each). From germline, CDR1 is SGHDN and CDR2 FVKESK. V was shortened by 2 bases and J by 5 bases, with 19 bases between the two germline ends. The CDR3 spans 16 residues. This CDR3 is CASSQITRGYRDEQYF. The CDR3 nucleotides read TGTGCCAGCAGCCAAATTACGCGGGGCTACAGGGACGAGCAGTACTTC.

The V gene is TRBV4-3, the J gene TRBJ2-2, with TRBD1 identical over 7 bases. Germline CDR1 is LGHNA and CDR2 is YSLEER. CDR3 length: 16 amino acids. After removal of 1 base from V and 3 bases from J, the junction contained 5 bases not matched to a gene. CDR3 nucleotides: TGCGCCAGCAGCCAAGCAACAGGGGAGTACACCGGGGAGCTGTTTTTT. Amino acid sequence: CASSQATGEYTGELFF.

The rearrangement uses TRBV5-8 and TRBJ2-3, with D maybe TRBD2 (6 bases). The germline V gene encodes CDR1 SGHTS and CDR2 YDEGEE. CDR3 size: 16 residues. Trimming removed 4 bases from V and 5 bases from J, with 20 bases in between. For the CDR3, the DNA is TGTGCCAGCAGCCCCCTCCGGCGGGGACCTTTAGATACGCAGTATTTT. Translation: CASSPLRRGPLDTQYF. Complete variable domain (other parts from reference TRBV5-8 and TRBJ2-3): EAGVTQSPTHLIKTRGQQATLRCSPISGHTSVYWYQQALGLGLQFLLWYDEGEERNRGNFPPRFSGRQFPNYSSELNVNALELEDSALYLCASSPLRRGPLDTQYFGPGTRLTVL.

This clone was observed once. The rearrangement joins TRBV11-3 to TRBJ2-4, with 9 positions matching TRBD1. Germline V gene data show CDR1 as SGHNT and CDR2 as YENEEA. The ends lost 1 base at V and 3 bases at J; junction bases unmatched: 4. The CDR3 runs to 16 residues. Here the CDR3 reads CASSLATGGSKNIQYF. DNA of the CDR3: TGTGCCAGCAGCTTAGCGACAGGGGGAAGCAAAAACATTCAGTACTTC.

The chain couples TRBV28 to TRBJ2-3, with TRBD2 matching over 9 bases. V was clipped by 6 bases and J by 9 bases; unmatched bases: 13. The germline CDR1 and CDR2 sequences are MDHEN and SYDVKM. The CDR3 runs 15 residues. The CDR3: CASSLPGLAKPTQYF. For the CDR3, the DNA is TGTGCCAGCAGCCTACCGGGACTAGCTAAGCCCACGCAGTATTTT.

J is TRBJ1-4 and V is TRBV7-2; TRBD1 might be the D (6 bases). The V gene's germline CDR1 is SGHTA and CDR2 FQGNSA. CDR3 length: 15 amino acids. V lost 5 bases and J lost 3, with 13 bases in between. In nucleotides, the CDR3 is TGTGCCAGCAGCGAAGGGGGGTACTCTAATGAAAAACTGTTTTTT. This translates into CASSEGGYSNEKLFF. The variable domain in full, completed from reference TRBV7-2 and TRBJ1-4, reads GAGVSQSPSNKVTEKGKDVELRCDPISGHTALYWYRQSLGQGLEFLIYFQGNSAPDKSGLPSDRFSAERTGGSVSTLTIQRTQQEDSAVYLCASSEGGYSNEKLFFGSGTQLSVL.

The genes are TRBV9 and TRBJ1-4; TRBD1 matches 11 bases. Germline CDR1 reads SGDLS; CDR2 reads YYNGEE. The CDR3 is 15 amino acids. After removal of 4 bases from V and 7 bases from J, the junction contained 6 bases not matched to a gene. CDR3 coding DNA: TGTGCCAGCAGCCCTAGGACAGGGGGCAGTGAAAAACTGTTTTTT. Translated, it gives CASSPRTGGSEKLFF.

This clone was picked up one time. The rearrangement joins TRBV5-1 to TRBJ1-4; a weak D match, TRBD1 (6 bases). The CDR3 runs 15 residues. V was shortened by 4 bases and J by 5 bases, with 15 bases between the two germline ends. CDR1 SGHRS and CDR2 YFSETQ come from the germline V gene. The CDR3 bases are TGCGCCAGCAGCCCGTCGGGACAAGTAAATGAAAAACTGTTTTTT. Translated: CASSPSGQVNEKLFF.

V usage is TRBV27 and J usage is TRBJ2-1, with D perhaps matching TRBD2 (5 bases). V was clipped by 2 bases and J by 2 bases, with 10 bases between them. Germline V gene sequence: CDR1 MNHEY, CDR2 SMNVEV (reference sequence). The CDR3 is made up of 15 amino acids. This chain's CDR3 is CASSLERRTYNEQFF. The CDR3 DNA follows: TGTGCCAGCAGTTTAGAGCGGAGGACCTACAATGAGCAGTTCTTC.

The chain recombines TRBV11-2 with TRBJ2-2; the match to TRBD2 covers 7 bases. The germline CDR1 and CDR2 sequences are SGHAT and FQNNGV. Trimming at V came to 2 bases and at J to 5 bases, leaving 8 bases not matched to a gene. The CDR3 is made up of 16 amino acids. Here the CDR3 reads CASSLSIPSGTGELFF. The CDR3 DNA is TGTGCCAGCAGCTTAAGCATCCCTAGCGGAACCGGGGAGCTGTTTTTT.

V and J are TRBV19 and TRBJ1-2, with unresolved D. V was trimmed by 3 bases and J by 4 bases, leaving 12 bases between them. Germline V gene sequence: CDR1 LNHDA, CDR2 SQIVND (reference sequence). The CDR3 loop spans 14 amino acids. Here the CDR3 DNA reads TGTGCCAGTAGTATCGCCCGGGAGGGCTATGGCTACACCTTC. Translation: CASSIAREGYGYTF.

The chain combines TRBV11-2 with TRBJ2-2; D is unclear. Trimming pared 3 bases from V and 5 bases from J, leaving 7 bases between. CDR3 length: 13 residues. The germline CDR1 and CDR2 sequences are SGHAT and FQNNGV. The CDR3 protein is CASSLAGTGELFF. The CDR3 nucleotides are TGTGCCAGCAGCTTGGCCGGGACCGGGGAGCTGTTTTTT. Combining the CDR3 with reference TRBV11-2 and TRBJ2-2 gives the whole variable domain EAGVAQSPRYKIIEKRQSVAFWCNPISGHATLYWYQQILGQGPKLLIQFQNNGVVDDSQLPKDRFSAERLKGVDSTLKIQPAKLEDSAVYLCASSLAGTGELFFGEGSRLTVL.

The CDR3: CASSPDGRNTEAFF. The DNA of the CDR3 is TGTGCCAGCAGTCCGGACGGAAGGAACACTGAAGCTTTCTTT. The chain has TRBV9 and TRBJ1-1; D not certain. Germline V gene sequence: CDR1 SGDLS, CDR2 YYNGEE. V lost 5 bases and J 1 base, leaving 12 bases between the germline ends. The CDR3 loop spans 14 amino acids.